The 26 T cell receptor beta chains reported below all come from one sample, sequenced in a study of regulatory and conventional T cells in RAG deficiency. This table comes from immunoSEQ multiplex PCR, and its TCRdb copy is limited to in-frame clones, with some not included. Among 30,000 to 35,000 clones, more than 80% were seen once, and the ten largest hold 5.4%. These data are also associated with another study on regulatory T cells. As that report states: Amplification used 52 TRBV primers and 13 TRBJ primers.

The sequenced material came from CD8+ T cells sorted from blood. The source is a human donor in good health.

V usage is TRBV4-1 and J usage is TRBJ2-3; TRBD1 might be the D (6 bases). Germline V gene lookup returns CDR1 MGHRA and CDR2 YSYEKL. With 5 bases removed from V and 3 bases from J, the gap between germline ends came to 15 bases. This CDR3 has 15 residues. This CDR3 reads CASSLTGWSTDTQYF. The DNA of the CDR3 is TGCGCCAGCAGCTTAACAGGGTGGTCAACAGATACGCAGTATTTT.

This clone appeared a few times. This chain uses TRBV14 with TRBJ1-4, with D maybe TRBD1 (6 bases). Germline assignment: CDR1 SGHDN and CDR2 FVKESK. CDR3 length equals 17 residues. The ends were cut back, 4 bases at V and 0 bases at J, with 15 bases in the middle. CDR3 amino acids: CASSRGHPTSTNEKLFF. DNA of the CDR3: TGTGCCAGCAGCCGGGGACATCCGACTTCAACTAATGAAAAACTGTTTTTT.

Only a few counts were recorded for this clone. In DNA form, the CDR3 reads TGTGCCAGCAGCCGCACTCCGGGGACAAGGGGTAATGAAAAACTGTTTTTT. Amino acids: CASSRTPGTRGNEKLFF. This chain uses TRBV7-9 with TRBJ1-4; D possibly corresponds to TRBD1 (6 bases). The CDR3 length is 17 residues. Trimming removed 5 bases from V and 4 bases from J, with 20 bases in between. The germline V gene encodes CDR1 SEHNR and CDR2 FQNEAQ (reference sequence).

J is TRBJ2-4 and V is TRBV27, with D uncertain. Germline CDR1 reads MNHEY; CDR2 reads SMNVEV (reference sequence). The CDR3 is 12 residues long. Trimming left V 2 bases short and J 6 bases short, with 5 bases between. In DNA, the CDR3 is TGTGCCAGCAGTTTAAAGGGAAACATTCAGTACTTC. Translation gives CASSLKGNIQYF.

The chain couples TRBV5-4 to TRBJ1-5, with D unresolved. V shed 4 bases and J shed 5 bases, with 10 bases lying between them. Per germline, CDR1 SGHNT and CDR2 YYREEE (reference sequence). The length of the CDR3 is 13 residues. The CDR3 DNA reads TGTGCCAGCAGCCACCAAAGAGATCAGCCCCAGCATTTT. This codes for CASSHQRDQPQHF. Variable domain in full (rest from reference TRBV5-4 and TRBJ1-5): ETGVTQSPTHLIKTRGQQVTLRCSSQSGHNTVSWYQQALGQGPQFIFQYYREEENGRGNFPPRFSGLQFPNYSSELNVNALELDDSALYLCASSHQRDQPQHFGDGTRLSIL.

This chain links TRBV14 with TRBJ2-2; TRBD1 is a possible D gene (6 bases). Deletions cut 2 bases from V and 5 bases from J, with 6 bases between. The CDR3 runs to 13 residues. CDR1 is SGHDN and CDR2 is FVKESK in the germline V gene. As DNA, the CDR3 is TGTGCCAGCAGCCAAACAGGGACCGGGGAGCTGTTTTTT. Translating gives CASSQTGTGELFF.

The J gene is TRBJ2-1, the V gene TRBV27; D is unresolved. Germline CDR1 is MNHEY and CDR2 is SMNVEV (reference sequence). The CDR3 totals 17 residues. With 3 bases removed from V and 0 bases from J, the gap between germline ends came to 15 bases. The CDR3 DNA is TGTGCCAGCAGTTTTACCGCTGGCGACCCCTCCTACAATGAGCAGTTCTTC. This codes for CASSFTAGDPSYNEQFF.

This sequence joins TRBV5-8 and TRBJ2-3; 8 bases map to TRBD1. V was pared by 5 bases and J by 2 bases, with 10 bases of the junction left unmatched. This CDR3 has 16 amino acids. The germline V gene encodes CDR1 SGHTS and CDR2 YDEGEE. CDR3 in amino acids: CASSSGQGVATDTQYF. In DNA form, the CDR3 reads TGTGCCAGCAGTTCCGGACAGGGAGTAGCCACAGATACGCAGTATTTT.

The V gene is TRBV7-4, the J gene TRBJ2-7; 8 bases align to TRBD1. After removal of 5 bases from V and 5 bases from J, the junction contained 14 bases not matched to a gene. Per the germline V gene, CDR1 is SGHVT and CDR2 is SQSDAQ. The CDR3 totals 16 residues. This CDR3 is CASSPNQGAGVNEQYF. The CDR3 DNA follows: TGTGCCAGCAGCCCCAACCAGGGGGCCGGAGTCAACGAGCAGTACTTC.

The chain employs TRBV7-2 and TRBJ2-1, with D unclear. V was clipped by 0 bases and J by 2 bases, with 5 bases between them. The V gene's germline CDR1 is SGHTA and CDR2 FQGNSA. The CDR3 has 14 residues. The CDR3 spells CASSLAVTYNEQFF. As DNA, the CDR3 is TGTGCCAGCAGCTTAGCAGTAACCTACAATGAGCAGTTCTTC.

CDR3 in amino acids: CASSQGFQAFNPSTDTQYF. In nucleotides, the CDR3 is TGTGCCAGCAGCCAAGGTTTCCAGGCCTTCAATCCTAGCACAGATACGCAGTATTTT. The V gene is TRBV14, the J gene TRBJ2-3; the D is unclear. Germline V CDR1 and CDR2: SGHDN, FVKESK. This CDR3 comprises 19 residues. Deletions cut 1 base from V and 0 bases from J, with 20 bases between.

Comments on this clone: The junction departs from the called germline gene at one end, perhaps through a read error. V is TRBV28 and J is TRBJ2-7, with D perhaps TRBD1 or TRBD2 (7 bases each). Per germline, CDR1 MDHEN and CDR2 SYDVKM. The CDR3 extends over 13 amino acids. CDR3 sequence: CATSLGTAGEQYF. As DNA, the CDR3 is TGTGCCACCAGTCTCGGGACAGCGGGGGAGCAGTACTTC.

This clone was seen once. The J gene is TRBJ2-1, the V gene TRBV9, with no clear D. The CDR3 has 13 amino acids. The V and J ends lost 3 bases and 4 bases respectively, with 8 bases between them. Looked up from germline, CDR1 is SGDLS and CDR2 is YYNGEE. CDR3 bases: TGTGCCAGCAGCGAGGGCTATTACAATGAGCAGTTCTTC. It encodes CASSEGYYNEQFF.

V and J are TRBV2 and TRBJ2-3, with D perhaps assigned TRBD1 or TRBD2 (5 bases each). V gave up 10 bases and J gave up 3 bases, with 14 bases separating them. Germline CDR1 reads SNHLY; CDR2 reads FYNNEI. The CDR3 loop spans 13 amino acids. The CDR3, as DNA: TGTGCCACCCCGGGACGCCAGACAGATACGCAGTATTTT. Protein sequence: CATPGRQTDTQYF.

The chain recombines TRBV7-9 with TRBJ1-2, with no clear D. Trimming took 0 bases from V and 6 from J, leaving 8 bases between them. CDR3 size: 13 residues. CDR1 is SEHNR, CDR2 FQNEAQ, per germline (reference sequence). The CDR3: CASSLAQAHGYTF. CDR3 sequence (DNA): TGTGCCAGCAGCTTAGCGCAGGCCCATGGCTACACCTTC.

J is TRBJ1-3 and V is TRBV5-1; TRBD1 agrees at 8 bases. Losses at the gene ends were 0 bases for V and 2 bases for J; bases not matched to a gene: 4. There are 16 residues in the CDR3. From germline, CDR1 is SGHRS and CDR2 YFSETQ. CDR3 residues: CASSLGQGTAGNTIYF. The CDR3 DNA reads as TGCGCCAGCAGCTTGGGACAGGGGACGGCTGGAAACACCATATATTTT. The variable domain in full, with the rest retrieved from reference TRBV5-1 and TRBJ1-3, is KAGVTQTPRYLIKTRGQQVTLSCSPISGHRSVSWYQQTPGQGLQFLFEYFSETQRNKGNFPGRFSGRQFSNSRSEMNVSTLELGDSALYLCASSLGQGTAGNTIYFGEGSWLTVV.

With respect to this clone: A read error may account for a junction end that differs from germline. V gene TRBV4-1 combines with J gene TRBJ1-1; D unresolved. CDR3 size: 12 residues. Germline-derived CDR1 and CDR2 are MGHRA and YSYEKL. In nucleotides, the CDR3 is TGCGCCACCAGCGGTCCGAGCACTGAAGCTTTCTTT. Translated: CATSGPSTEAFF.

This chain uses TRBV5-6 with TRBJ2-7; possible D gene TRBD1, 6 bases. Germline V gene sequence: CDR1 SGHDT, CDR2 YYEEEE. Trimming took 2 bases from V and 5 from J, leaving 8 bases between them. There are 12 residues in the CDR3. DNA for the CDR3: TGTGCCAGCAGCTTCCAGGGGAACGAGCAGTACTTC. Translated, it gives CASSFQGNEQYF.

The chain is built from TRBV6-5 and TRBJ2-1, with TRBD1 matching 9 bases. The CDR3 is made up of 15 amino acids. Germline trimming cut 6 bases from V and 1 base from J; bases unmatched to any gene: 4. Per germline, CDR1 MNHEY and CDR2 SVGAGI. In nucleotides, the CDR3 is TGTGCCAGCAGCCCGGGACAGGGATCCTACAATGAGCAGTTCTTC. It encodes CASSPGQGSYNEQFF.

The V gene is TRBV4-1, the J gene TRBJ2-7, with 15 bases lining up with TRBD2. Germline V gives CDR1 MGHRA, CDR2 YSYEKL. V gave up 0 bases and J gave up 5 bases; unmatched junction bases: 20. The CDR3 loop spans 22 amino acids. CDR3 in amino acids: CASSQDMGQGGLAGGPVDEQYF. In DNA, the CDR3 is TGCGCCAGCAGCCAAGATATGGGACAGGGCGGACTAGCGGGAGGGCCTGTCGACGAGCAGTACTTC.

This clone appeared once. This chain joins TRBV7-6 and TRBJ2-7; 7 bases are a match to TRBD1. V dropped 5 bases and J dropped 6; count of bases not matched to a gene: 4. The CDR3 loop spans 12 amino acids. CDR1 and CDR2 from the germline V gene are SGHVS and FNYEAQ. CDR3 protein: CASSTGATEQYF. The CDR3 nucleotides read TGTGCCAGCAGCACAGGGGCGACCGAGCAGTACTTC.

The rearrangement links TRBV4-1 to TRBJ2-5, with D possibly being TRBD1 (6 bases). This CDR3 is 14 amino acids long. From germline, CDR1 is MGHRA and CDR2 YSYEKL. V lost 3 bases and J 5 bases, leaving 13 bases between the germline ends. The CDR3 coding sequence is TGCGCCAGCAGCCAGAGCCAGGGGCAGGAGACCCAGTACTTC. As protein: CASSQSQGQETQYF.

The gene calls are TRBV19 and TRBJ2-7; no firm D call. V was cut by 5 bases and J by 2 bases, with 13 bases left in between. The germline V gene has CDR1 LNHDA and CDR2 SQIVND (reference sequence). The CDR3 has 14 amino acids. In DNA, the CDR3 is TGTGCCAGTAGTCCCCCCCGGGCTACCTACGAGCAGTACTTC. Its protein is CASSPPRATYEQYF.

The V gene is TRBV27, the J gene TRBJ2-2; 7 bases align to TRBD2. The V gene's germline CDR1 is MNHEY and CDR2 SMNVEV (reference sequence). The CDR3 contains 16 residues. Trimming at V came to 5 bases and at J to 1 base, leaving 7 bases not matched to a gene. Written as DNA, the CDR3 is TGTGCCAGCAGTCAAAGACTAGCCCAGAACACCGGGGAGCTGTTTTTT. It encodes CASSQRLAQNTGELFF.

The chain is built from TRBV5-5 and TRBJ1-6, with 7 bases lining up with TRBD1. The germline V gene encodes CDR1 SGHKS and CDR2 YYEKEE (reference sequence). The CDR3 has 15 residues. Trimming cost V 4 bases and J 9 bases; bases outside gene matches: 10. This CDR3 reads CASSAETGQGSPLHF. In DNA form, the CDR3 reads TGTGCCAGCAGCGCCGAGACAGGGCAAGGTTCACCCCTCCACTTT.

This CDR3 is CASSDLEQGGYGYTF. The CDR3 DNA sequence: TGTGCCAGCAGCGACCTAGAACAGGGGGGCTATGGCTACACCTTC. This chain links TRBV2 with TRBJ1-2; TRBD1 matches at 8 bases. The CDR3 runs to 15 residues. The trim removed 6 bases at V and 4 bases at J, leaving 10 bases unmatched. Germline assignment: CDR1 SNHLY and CDR2 FYNNEI.